What follows is one T cell receptor (beta chain) and its context. There are a few counts of this clone. Its antigen target is currently unknown. A read error may account for a junction end that differs from germline. Measured from the cysteine to the phenylalanine, the CDR3 is 16 residues long. Only CDR3 DNA remains: 48 bases, in frame from the first base. The germline V gene sets CDR1 to MDHEN and CDR2 to SYDVKM. This sample is drawn from a study of metastatic and nonmetastatic thyroid tumors (dated by TCRdb to 2018 to 2020). Background for the entire study: Repertoires from peripheral blood and from tumor or nodule tissue samples of malignant and benign thyroid patients were compared. The paper as a whole reports these results and caveats: In both blood and tumor samples, TCR beta diversity was reported to be significantly higher in malignant tumors than in benign nodules.

Before undergoing thyroid surgery, none of the patients had been given any kind of treatment. The study retrospectively analysed patient clinical samples collected from about 2012 to 2018 using T-cell receptor beta sequencing. The library was obtained by PCR. The reads were generated on an Illumina HiSeq 4000. High-throughput sequencing was used to profile the TCR beta-chain CDR3 region of each patient. The published analysis was carried out like this. A classifier to discriminate distant-metastatic papillary thyroid cancer patients was built from CDR3 differences across clinicopathological groups. The Shannon index was used to measure repertoire diversity, and the Morisita-Horn index was used to measure how similar tumor and blood repertoires were. TCRdb trimmed public reads at Q25 via fastp, called clones via MiXCR and kept in-frame beta chains. These V and J calls rely on TCRdb rather than the paper's analysis. This sample has approximately 16,000 clones in its table, and 9.5% to 15% of those were observed once. The ten top clones hold 25% to 35% of the sample.

The sequence links TRBV28 to TRBJ2-2, with 10 central nucleotides matching TRBD2. The clonotype originates from a female donor with papillary thyroid cancer or a benign thyroid nodule (not recorded which). Some clones in this sample may be carry-over from other donors' samples. The material sequenced was blood. This receptor has the CDR3 CASSQAGGAVTGELFF. In nucleotides, the sequence is TGTGCCAGCAGTCAAGCGGGGGGGGCCGTAACCGGTGAGCTGTTTTTT.